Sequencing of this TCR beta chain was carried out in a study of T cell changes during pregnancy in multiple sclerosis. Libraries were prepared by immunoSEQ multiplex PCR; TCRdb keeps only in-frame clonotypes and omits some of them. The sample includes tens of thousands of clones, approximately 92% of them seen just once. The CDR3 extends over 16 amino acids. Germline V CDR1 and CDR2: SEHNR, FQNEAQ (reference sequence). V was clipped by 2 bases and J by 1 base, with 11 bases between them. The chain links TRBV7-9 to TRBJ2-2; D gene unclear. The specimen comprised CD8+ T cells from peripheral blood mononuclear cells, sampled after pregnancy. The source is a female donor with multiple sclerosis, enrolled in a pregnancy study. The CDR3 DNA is TGTGCCAGCAGCTTATTCTCGCCAGTGAACACCGGGGAGCTGTTTTTT. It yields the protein CASSLFSPVNTGELFF.